This T cell receptor beta chain is from a study of cytomegalovirus exposure and HLA in healthy donors. Study-wide findings and caveats: Most CMV-associated TCR beta chains appeared HLA-restricted in a later analysis.

Healthy people donating bone marrow made up the donors. CDR1 and CDR2 from the germline V gene are GTSNPN and SVGIG (reference sequence). V shed 6 bases and J shed 1 base, with 14 bases lying between them. The CDR3 covers 14 residues. Of note for this clone: Its antigen is unidentified.

PCR used 60 Vbeta primers and 13 Jbeta primers. Study processing details: The count from a later analysis was 70 million to 85 million unique TCR beta chains, about 9.9 million of them shared. TCRdb's table, derived via immunoSEQ multiplex PCR, lists solely in-frame clones and lacks some. D and trimming come from the DNA, and the V and J calls and clone size come from that table. The table records 200,000 to 250,000 clones, 70% to 80% of them present only once. Sequenced sample: PBMCs. This receptor was obtained from a woman aged 30 to 39 in good health and CMV-seronegative. The chain uses TRBV30 and TRBJ2-3; D is possibly TRBD2 (5 bases). This CDR3 is CACDLGSGTDTQYF. CDR3 in DNA: TGTGCCTGCGACTTGGGGAGTGGCACAGATACGCAGTATTTT.